Presented here are 19 T cell receptor beta chains from one specimen sequenced in a study of blood T cells in healthy people across ages. A sample-barcoded 5' primer and a J-beta primer mix were used in a second PCR of roughly 7 to 12 cycles. TCRdb independently ran MiXCR on the 5' RACE reads; one entry per CDR3 protein. The sample includes 550,000 to 600,000 distinct CDR3 sequences, roughly 29% of them seen just once. The sequenced material came from blood. These receptors were collected from a woman aged 70 to 79 in good health.

The count of this clonotype is one. The rearrangement links TRBV3-1 to TRBJ1-1; D is undetermined. This CDR3 has 15 residues. Germline CDR1 reads LGHDT; CDR2 reads YNNKEL (reference sequence). Trimming left V 2 bases short and J 12 bases short, with 22 bases between. The CDR3 DNA is TGTGCCAGCAGCCAAACGGGCGCGGCGGTAGGGCGGACTTTCTTT. This encodes CASSQTGAAVGRTFF.

The V and J genes are TRBV21-1 and TRBJ2-5. TRBJ2-1 matches the DNA end more closely, so the J call is doubtful. TRBV21-1 is labeled a pseudogene. The CDR3 runs to 11 residues. DNA for the CDR3: TGTGCCAGCAAGTGGCGGTCTGAGCAGTTCTTC. The encoded protein is CASKWRSEQFF.

The rearrangement joins TRBV7-3 to TRBJ1-1, with D possibly TRBD1 on 5 matching bases. The V gene lost 1 base and the J gene lost 1 base, with 7 bases spanning the gap. Looked up from germline, CDR1 is SGHTA and CDR2 is FQGTGA. The CDR3 runs to 14 residues. The DNA for the CDR3 is TGTGCCAGCAGCTTAAATGGGGGGAACACTGAAGCTTTCTTT. Translating it yields CASSLNGGNTEAFF.

The sample holds a few counts of this clonotype. A read error may explain this, as a much larger clone is one base away. The chain recombines TRBV7-9 with TRBJ2-1; D may be TRBD1 (5 bases). The CDR3 runs to 16 residues. Trimming shortened V by 6 bases and J by 7 bases, and 22 bases separated the two germline ends. CDR1 SEHNR and CDR2 FQNEAQ come from the germline V gene (reference sequence). The CDR3 region is CASSLQQFRPGNEQFF. The CDR3 DNA is TGTGCCAGCAGTCTTCAACAGTTTCGCCCAGGGAATGAGCAGTTCTTC.

This rearrangement joins TRBV30 to TRBJ2-5, with D maybe TRBD1 (6 bases). Germline V CDR1 and CDR2: GTSNPN, SVGIG (reference sequence). The CDR3 is 13 amino acids. Trimming removed 2 bases at V and 2 bases at J, with 9 bases between. The chain's CDR3 is CAWSNQGQETQYF. Here the CDR3 DNA reads TGTGCCTGGAGTAATCAGGGGCAAGAGACCCAGTACTTC.

The V and J genes are TRBV12-3 or TRBV12-4 and TRBJ2-7; perhaps TRBD2 as D (6 bases). This CDR3 is built from 13 residues. V was cut by 6 bases and J by 4 bases, with 13 bases left in between. The CDR3 region has the DNA TGTGCCAGCAGGGGTTCAGGGACTTACGAGCAGTACTTC. Its protein is CASRGSGTYEQYF.

This clonotype was detected a few times. The chain links TRBV12-3 or TRBV12-4 to TRBJ2-6, with 8 bases lining up with TRBD1. The CDR3 runs 17 residues. V lost 6 bases and J lost 0; bases outside the gene matches: 7. The CDR3 loop is CASSLGQANSGANVLTF. DNA of the CDR3: TGTGCCAGCAGCCTGGGACAGGCCAACTCTGGGGCCAACGTCCTGACTTTC.

With regard to this clonotype: One end of the junction varies from germline; a read error may be responsible. This rearrangement joins TRBV4-3 to TRBJ2-5; D is uncertain. CDR1 and CDR2 from the germline V gene are LGHNA and YSLEER. The CDR3 is 13 amino acids. This chain's CDR3 is CDSSQDIRETQYF. CDR3 sequence (DNA): TGCGACAGCAGCCAAGACATCCGGGAGACCCAGTACTTC.

This chain uses TRBV19 with TRBJ1-5; 7 positions match TRBD1. This CDR3 is 12 amino acids long. CDR1 is LNHDA and CDR2 is SQIVND in the germline V gene (reference sequence). With 9 bases clipped from V and 4 bases from J, the junction kept 3 bases outside the gene matches. The CDR3 DNA sequence: TGTGCCAGCCTACAGGGGAATCAGCCCCAGCATTTT. This encodes CASLQGNQPQHF. The whole variable domain, remainder taken from reference TRBV19 and TRBJ1-5, is DGGITQSPKYLFRKEGQNVTLSCEQNLNHDAMYWYRQDPGQGLRLIYYSQIVNDFQKGDIAEGYSVSREKKESFPLTVTSAQKNPTAFYLCASLQGNQPQHFGDGTRLSIL.

This clonotype was seen more than once but under ten times. The gene calls are TRBV5-1 and TRBJ2-6; D unresolved. Germline V gives CDR1 SGHRS, CDR2 YFSETQ. This CDR3 has 16 amino acids. The V end was cut by 4 bases, the J end by 0 bases, with 11 bases between. The CDR3 spells CASSPYQRSGANVLTF. The CDR3 coding sequence is TGCGCCAGCAGCCCCTATCAACGCTCTGGGGCCAACGTCCTGACTTTC.

The chain combines TRBV19 with TRBJ1-5; TRBD1 is a possible D gene (5 bases). Per germline, CDR1 LNHDA and CDR2 SQIVND (reference sequence). V lost 2 bases and J 1 base, leaving 6 bases between the germline ends. This CDR3 has 14 residues. CDR3 sequence (DNA): TGTGCCAGTAGTATACGGGGGAGCAATCAGCCCCAGCATTTT. Translated, it gives CASSIRGSNQPQHF.

The V and J genes are TRBV12-3 or TRBV12-4 and TRBJ2-5; a weak D match, TRBD2 (5 bases). The last part of the DNA fits TRBJ2-7 better; the J call may be wrong. CDR3 length equals 11 residues. DNA for the CDR3: TGTGCCAGCAGTTCTAGCTCCGAGCAGTACTTC. Its protein product is CASSSSSEQYF.

Only a few counts were recorded for this clonotype. V usage is TRBV21-1 and J usage is TRBJ2-5; TRBD1 is the table's D call and was not checked against the DNA. TRBV21-1 is annotated as a pseudogene. There are 14 residues in the CDR3. Written as DNA, the CDR3 is TGTGCCAGCAGCAAAGCGACAGGGCGGGAGACCCAGTACTTC. Translated, it gives CASSKATGRETQYF.

Concerning this clonotype itself: A much larger clonotype is one base distant, so this may be a read error. The chain has TRBV20-1 and TRBJ2-4, with a tentative D call TRBD2 (5 bases). The germline V gene encodes CDR1 DFQATT and CDR2 SNEGSKA (reference sequence). V was shortened by 6 bases and J by 7 bases, with 22 bases between the two germline ends. This CDR3 is built from 15 residues. The CDR3 DNA reads TGCAGTGCGAGGTTTTTAACGGGAAAGCGCAACATTCAGTACTTC. Encoded protein: CSARFLTGKRNIQYF.

This clonotype was counted only a few times. This rearrangement joins TRBV20-1 to TRBJ2-5; D unclear. This CDR3 region has 13 residues. Germline loops: CDR1 DFQATT, CDR2 SNEGSKA (reference sequence). The V gene lost 3 bases and the J gene lost 1 base, with 9 bases spanning the gap. CDR3 in DNA: TGCAGTGCTAGTACGAGAGCCCAAGAGACCCAGTACTTC. Translation gives CSASTRAQETQYF.

This chain joins TRBV6-2 or TRBV6-3 and TRBJ1-1; 9 nucleotides agree with TRBD1. This CDR3 comprises 14 residues. Germline CDR1 and CDR2: MNHEY and SVGEGT. Trimming removed 6 bases from V and 5 bases from J; junction bases left unmatched: 7. The CDR3 DNA follows: TGTGCCAGCAGACCGGGACAGGGTGTTACTGAAGCTTTCTTT. Its protein is CASRPGQGVTEAFF.

This clonotype was recorded a few times. In DNA, the CDR3 is TGTGCCAGCAGCTCCCTCGGGGGGACATTCTACAATGAGCAGTTCTTC. Its protein is CASSSLGGTFYNEQFF. The rearrangement joins TRBV5-6 to TRBJ2-1; TRBD2 might be the D (7 bases). In germline, CDR1 is SGHDT, CDR2 YYEEEE. This CDR3 is built from 16 residues. The germline V and J ends were trimmed by 3 bases and 3 bases, with 16 bases remaining between them.

CDR3 region: CASSHEDPNTGELFF. CDR3 nucleotide sequence: TGTGCCAGCAGCCACGAGGACCCGAACACCGGGGAGCTGTTTTTT. The chain recombines TRBV7-9 with TRBJ2-2; D gene unclear. The CDR3 loop spans 15 amino acids. CDR1 and CDR2 (germline): SEHNR, FQNEAQ (reference sequence). V was pared by 5 bases and J by 0 bases, with 10 bases between.

The gene calls are TRBV29-1 and TRBJ2-5, with a weak D call TRBD1 (6 bases). Trimming took off 7 bases at V and 5 bases at J, with 14 bases between the two ends. Germline assignment: CDR1 SQVTM and CDR2 ANQGSEA. The length of the CDR3 is 12 residues. The CDR3 reads CSATQGRETQYF. Written as DNA, the CDR3 is TGCAGCGCCACACAGGGAAGGGAGACCCAGTACTTC.